This T cell receptor (beta chain) was profiled in a study of identical twins. Germline V gene lookup returns CDR1 SGHVS and CDR2 FQNEAQ. V was pared by 3 bases and J by 2 bases, with 14 bases between. This CDR3 contains 15 residues. Study-wide results and caveats: The models systematically underestimated how much out-of-frame TCR alpha was shared in monozygotic twins. In cord blood, abundant beta clonotypes had fewer insertions; memory showed no trend. Conclusions leaned on cross-sectional statistical analysis and did not track the same donors over time.

Template switching created a universal primer site, and the cDNA included unique molecular identifiers. TCRdb re-called the 5' RACE reads through MiXCR, storing one row per CDR3 protein. The sample lists hundreds of thousands of distinct CDR3 sequences; 5.5% to 8% were seen once. This clonotype was recorded at least ten times. Its specificity is unknown. The sample was also reused in another study, on yellow fever vaccine responses in identical twins.

Sequences were obtained from memory (CD45RO+) T cells sorted from blood. The clonotype was recovered from a woman between 18 and 30 years old in good health. This chain uses TRBV7-8 with TRBJ2-7, with D possibly being TRBD1 (6 bases). CDR3 coding DNA: TGTGCCAGCAGCTTCGAGGACAGCCCAGCCTACGAGCAGTACGTC. This encodes CASSFEDSPAYEQYV.